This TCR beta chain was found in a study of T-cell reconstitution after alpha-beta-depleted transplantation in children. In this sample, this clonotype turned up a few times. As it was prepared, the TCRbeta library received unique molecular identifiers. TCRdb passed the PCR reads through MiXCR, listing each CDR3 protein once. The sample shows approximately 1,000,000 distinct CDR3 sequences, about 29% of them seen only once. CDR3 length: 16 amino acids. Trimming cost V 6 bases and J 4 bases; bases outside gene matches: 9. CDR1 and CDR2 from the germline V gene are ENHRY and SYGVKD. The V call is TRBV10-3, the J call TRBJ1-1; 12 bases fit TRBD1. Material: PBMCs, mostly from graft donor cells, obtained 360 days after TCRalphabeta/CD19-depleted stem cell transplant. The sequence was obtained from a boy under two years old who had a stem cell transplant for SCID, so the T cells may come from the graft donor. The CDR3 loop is CAIRLSLGQGATEAFF. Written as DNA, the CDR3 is TGTGCCATCAGACTTAGTTTGGGACAGGGGGCCACTGAAGCTTTCTTT.